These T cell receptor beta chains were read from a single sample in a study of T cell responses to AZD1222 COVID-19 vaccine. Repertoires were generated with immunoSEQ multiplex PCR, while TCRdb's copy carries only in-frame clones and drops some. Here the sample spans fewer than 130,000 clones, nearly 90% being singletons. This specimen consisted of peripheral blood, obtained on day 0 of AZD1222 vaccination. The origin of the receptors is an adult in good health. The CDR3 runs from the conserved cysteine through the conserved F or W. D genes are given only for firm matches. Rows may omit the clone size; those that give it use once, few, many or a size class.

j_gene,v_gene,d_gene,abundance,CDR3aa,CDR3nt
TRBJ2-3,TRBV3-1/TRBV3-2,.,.,CASNEATTDTQYF,TGTGCCAGCAACGAAGCTACTACAGATACGCAGTATTTT
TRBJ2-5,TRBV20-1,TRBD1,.,CSASSGQGAETQYF,TGCAGTGCTAGTTCTGGACAGGGGGCCGAGACCCAGTACTTC
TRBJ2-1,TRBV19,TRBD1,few,CASSLLTGGSNEQFF,TGTGCCAGTAGTTTACTGACAGGGGGGAGTAATGAGCAGTTCTTC
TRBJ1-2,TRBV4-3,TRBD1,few,CASSQYMTGNGYTF,TGCGCCAGCAGCCAGTATATGACAGGGAATGGCTACACCTTC
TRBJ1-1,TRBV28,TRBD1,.,CASSPGTGGITEAFF,TGTGCCAGCAGCCCCGGGACAGGGGGCATCACTGAAGCTTTCTTT
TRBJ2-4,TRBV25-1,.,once,CASSETGRANIQYF,TGTGCCAGCAGTGAGACAGGGAGGGCAAACATTCAGTACTTC
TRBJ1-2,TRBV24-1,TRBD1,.,CATSDAGQGFYGYTF,TGTGCCACCAGTGATGCCGGACAGGGCTTCTATGGCTACACCTTC
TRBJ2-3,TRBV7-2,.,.,CASSFQGPSSTDTQYF,TGTGCCAGCAGCTTCCAGGGGCCGAGTAGCACAGATACGCAGTATTTT
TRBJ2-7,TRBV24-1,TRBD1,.,CATSSGQPTYEQYF,TGTGCCACCTCCTCGGGACAGCCAACCTACGAGCAGTACTTC
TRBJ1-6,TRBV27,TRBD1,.,CASSWDRVSPLHF,TGTGCCAGCAGTTGGGACAGGGTATCACCCCTCCACTTT
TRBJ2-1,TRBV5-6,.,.,CAIERNNEQFF,TGTGCCATCGAACGAAACAATGAGCAGTTCTTC
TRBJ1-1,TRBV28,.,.,CAGCTANTEAFF,TGTGCCGGGTGTACAGCCAACACTGAAGCTTTCTTT
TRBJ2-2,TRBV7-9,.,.,CASSGDLNTGELFF,TGTGCCAGCAGCGGGGACTTGAACACCGGGGAGCTGTTTTTT
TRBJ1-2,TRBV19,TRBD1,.,CASSIERTRGTGYGYTF,TGTGCCAGTAGTATTGAAAGGACCAGAGGGACAGGCTATGGCTACACCTTC
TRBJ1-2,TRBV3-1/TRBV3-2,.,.,CASSPTANYGYTF,TGTGCCAGCAGCCCGACAGCTAACTATGGCTACACCTTC
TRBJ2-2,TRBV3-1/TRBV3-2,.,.,CASSLTLLPTGELFF,TGTGCCAGCAGTCTCACCCTCCTACCAACCGGGGAGCTGTTTTTT
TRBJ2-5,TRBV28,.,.,CASSFRERLETQYF,TGTGCCAGCAGTTTTCGGGAGCGGTTGGAGACCCAGTACTTC
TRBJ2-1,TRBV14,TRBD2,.,CASSQLAGLQGEQFF,TGTGCCAGCAGCCAACTAGCGGGACTACAAGGGGAGCAGTTCTTC
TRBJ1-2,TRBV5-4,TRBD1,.,CASSFRDRGFYGYTF,TGTGCCAGCAGCTTCCGGGACAGGGGTTTCTATGGCTACACCTTC
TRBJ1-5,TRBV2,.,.,CASTRSNVGQPQHF,TGTGCCAGCACCCGGTCTAACGTGGGACAGCCCCAGCATTTT
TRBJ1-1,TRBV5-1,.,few,CASSLLGGGRNTEAFF,TGCGCCAGCAGCTTGTTAGGCGGGGGGCGAAACACTGAAGCTTTCTTT
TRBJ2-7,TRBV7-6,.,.,CASSLEDGFSYEQYF,TGTGCCAGCAGCTTAGAGGACGGCTTCTCCTACGAGCAGTACTTC
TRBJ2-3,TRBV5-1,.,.,CASSSDSASDTQYF,TGCGCCAGCAGCTCGGACTCGGCGTCAGATACGCAGTATTTT
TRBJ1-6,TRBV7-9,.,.,CASSGEVRGLSPLHF,TGTGCCAGCAGCGGGGAGGTCAGGGGTCTTTCACCCCTCCACTTT
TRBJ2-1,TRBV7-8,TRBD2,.,CASSPRTSGRGDNEQFF,TGTGCCAGCAGCCCCAGGACTAGCGGGAGAGGTGACAATGAGCAGTTCTTC
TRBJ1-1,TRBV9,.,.,CASSVERNTEAFF,TGTGCCAGCAGCGTAGAGAGGAACACTGAAGCTTTCTTT
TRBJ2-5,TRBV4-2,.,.,CASSQGGGLQETQYF,TGTGCCAGCAGCCAAGGCGGGGGCCTACAAGAGACCCAGTACTTC
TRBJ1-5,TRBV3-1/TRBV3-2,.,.,CASSQRSGQPQHF,TGTGCCAGCAGCCAGCGGTCGGGGCAGCCCCAGCATTTT
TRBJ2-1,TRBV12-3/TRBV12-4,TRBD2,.,CASSRGLAEQFF,TGTGCCAGCAGCCGAGGACTAGCCGAGCAGTTCTTC
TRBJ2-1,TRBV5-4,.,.,CASTRGGAYNEQFF,TGTGCCAGTACACGGGGAGGTGCCTACAATGAGCAGTTCTTC
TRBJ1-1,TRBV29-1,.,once,CSVGRTEAFF,TGCAGCGTTGGGAGGACTGAAGCTTTCTTT
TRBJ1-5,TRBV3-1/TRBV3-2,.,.,CASSHKDRGEPQHF,TGTGCCAGCAGCCACAAGGACAGAGGGGAGCCCCAGCATTTT
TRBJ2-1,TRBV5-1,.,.,CASSLTPSGQEQFF,TGCGCCAGCAGCTTGACACCATCGGGTCAGGAGCAGTTCTTC
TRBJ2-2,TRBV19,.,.,CASKDPGELFF,TGTGCCAGTAAAGACCCCGGGGAGCTGTTTTTT
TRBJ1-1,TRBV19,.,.,CASSRPAGTSNTEAFF,TGTGCCAGTAGTAGGCCGGCAGGGACTTCGAACACTGAAGCTTTCTTT
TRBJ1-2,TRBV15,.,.,CATSLQQEAYGYTF,TGTGCCACCAGCCTACAACAGGAAGCCTATGGCTACACCTTC
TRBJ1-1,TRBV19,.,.,CASIPGSRGATEAFF,TGTGCCAGTATACCGGGCTCCAGAGGGGCCACTGAAGCTTTCTTT
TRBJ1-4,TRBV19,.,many,CASSIGGKKLFF,TGTGCCAGTAGTATTGGGGGAAAAAAACTGTTTTTT
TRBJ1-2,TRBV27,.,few,CASSLRGRGEGYGYTF,TGTGCCAGCAGTTTACGGGGCCGGGGGGAAGGTTATGGCTACACCTTC
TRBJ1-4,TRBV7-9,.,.,CASSLEAGLKLFF,TGTGCCAGCAGCTTAGAGGCAGGGCTAAAACTGTTTTTT
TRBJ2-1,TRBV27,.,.,CASSFYGSYNEQFF,TGTGCCAGCAGTTTCTATGGCTCCTACAATGAGCAGTTCTTC
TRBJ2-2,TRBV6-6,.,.,CASTQGWGTGELFF,TGTGCCAGCACCCAGGGATGGGGCACCGGGGAGCTGTTTTTT